This paragraph reports one T cell receptor beta chain. This CDR3 contains 14 residues. CDR1 and CDR2 (germline): MNHNS, SASEGT. V was pared by 7 bases and J by 2 bases, with 14 bases between. These data come from a study of technical replicates of blood from a handful of donors. Sequencing used immunoSEQ multiplex PCR; TCRdb keeps in-frame clones, though not all of them. Of about 80,000 clones listed, roughly 97% are singletons. This receptor was taken from a human donor in good health. The chain combines TRBV6-1 with TRBJ2-5; D gene uncertain. Sequenced input: T cells isolated from PBMCs. The CDR3, as DNA: TGTGCCAGCACCCCCCCCGGTCTGCAAGAGACCCAGTACTTC. The encoded protein is CASTPPGLQETQYF.